These 30 T cell receptor beta chains were all obtained from the same sample, sequenced in a study of T-cell reconstitution after alpha-beta-depleted transplantation in children. Unique molecular identifiers were incorporated into the prepared TCRbeta library. TCRdb re-analysed the PCR reads in MiXCR, keeping a single row per CDR3 protein. The sample consists of over 450,000 distinct CDR3 sequences, under 12% of them appearing once. The starting material was PBMCs, obtained before TCRalphabeta/CD19-depleted stem cell transplant. The origin of the receptors is a child aged 2 to 10 with inherited bone marrow failure, due to receive a stem cell transplant.

The table lists this clonotype with many counts. V gene TRBV7-9 combines with J gene TRBJ2-1, with D possibly being TRBD1 (5 bases). The CDR3 runs to 16 residues. The ends were cut back, 1 base at V and 2 bases at J, with 12 bases in the middle. Germline CDR1 and CDR2: SEHNR and FQNEAQ (reference sequence). Here the CDR3 DNA reads TGTGCCAGCAGCTTAGTAGCCAGGGAACCCTACAATGAGCAGTTCTTC. This encodes CASSLVAREPYNEQFF.

The sample holds many counts of this clonotype. The chain recombines TRBV5-5 with TRBJ1-2; unclear D gene. The CDR3 spans 13 residues. V shed 1 base and J shed 8 bases, with 12 bases lying between them. Germline CDR1 is SGHKS and CDR2 is YYEKEE (reference sequence). The CDR3 sequence: CASSLWGAEGYTF. For the CDR3, the DNA is TGTGCCAGCAGCTTGTGGGGAGCGGAAGGCTACACCTTC.

V and J are TRBV30 and TRBJ2-1; D remains ambiguous. V lost 2 bases, J lost 8 bases, and 10 bases lay in between. This CDR3 has 12 residues. In germline, CDR1 is GTSNPN, CDR2 SVGIG (reference sequence). As DNA, the CDR3 is TGTGCCTGGAGTCCAATTCGGGATGAGCAGTTCTTC. Translation: CAWSPIRDEQFF.

This clonotype was seen many times. J is TRBJ2-1 and V is TRBV6-5; no reliable D call. This CDR3 comprises 18 residues. V shed 0 bases and J shed 3 bases, with 18 bases lying between them. CDR1 is MNHEY and CDR2 is SVGAGI in the germline V gene. This chain's CDR3 is CASSYSALSSRDYNEQFF. CDR3 DNA: TGTGCCAGCAGTTACTCGGCGCTTAGCAGCCGCGACTACAATGAGCAGTTCTTC.

This clonotype was seen more than once but under ten times. In DNA, the CDR3 is TGTGCCAGCAGTTACCCCGGGACAGGGGCACAGCCCCAGCATTTT. Its translation is CASSYPGTGAQPQHF. The rearrangement joins TRBV6-2 or TRBV6-3 to TRBJ1-5, with TRBD1 matching 10 bases. The V gene's germline CDR1 is MNHEY and CDR2 SVGEGT. The CDR3 length is 15 residues. The ends lost 2 bases at V and 7 bases at J; junction bases unmatched: 5.

This clonotype appeared many times. The chain couples TRBV12-3 or TRBV12-4 to TRBJ2-2; 8 bases fit TRBD2. CDR3 size: 13 residues. The junction had 0 bases not matched to a gene; V was cut back by 3 bases and J by 6 bases. The CDR3 coding sequence is TGTGCCAGCAGTTTCGGGGGGGCCGGGGAGCTGTTTTTT. Its protein is CASSFGGAGELFF.

This clonotype was observed many times. The V call is TRBV2, the J call TRBJ2-1; 8 bases agree with TRBD2. In germline, CDR1 is SNHLY, CDR2 FYNNEI. V lost 6 bases and J lost 2; bases outside the gene matches: 3. The CDR3 runs 14 residues. The CDR3 bases are TGTGCCAGCAGGGGACTAGTCGCCTACAATGAGCAGTTCTTC. Translation: CASRGLVAYNEQFF.

This clonotype was seen at least ten times. This sequence joins TRBV28 and TRBJ2-3; D gene unclear. Looked up from germline, CDR1 is MDHEN and CDR2 is SYDVKM. The CDR3 totals 15 residues. The ends were cut back, 3 bases at V and 1 base at J, with 11 bases in the middle. CDR3 amino acids: CASSFIRLGTDTQYF. The CDR3 region has the DNA TGTGCCAGCAGTTTCATCAGGCTGGGCACAGATACGCAGTATTTT.

Ten or more counts support this clonotype. The gene calls are TRBV27 and TRBJ2-7, with 9 positions matching TRBD2. Germline V lookup: CDR1 MNHEY, CDR2 SMNVEV (reference sequence). This CDR3 contains 13 residues. J gave up 3 bases and V 7 bases, and 4 bases lay outside the gene matches. CDR3 sequence (DNA): TGTGCCAGCAAAATTAGCGGGAGCTACGAGCAGTACTTC. Its protein product is CASKISGSYEQYF.

The rearrangement links TRBV10-3 to TRBJ2-1, with 12 bases that match TRBD2. Germline assignment: CDR1 ENHRY and CDR2 SYGVKD. This CDR3 is built from 13 residues. Unmatched junction bases numbered 2, after V lost 6 bases and J lost 8 bases. The CDR3 loop reads CAIRPSGRDEQFF. DNA for the CDR3: TGTGCCATCAGGCCTAGCGGGAGGGATGAGCAGTTCTTC.

This clonotype was found many times. CDR3 sequence (DNA): TGTGCCACCACGGACAGCCATCAAAGCTCCTACGAGCAGTACTTC. The encoded protein is CATTDSHQSSYEQYF. The chain combines TRBV19 with TRBJ2-7, with D possibly being TRBD1 (6 bases). The CDR3 contains 15 residues. V lost 10 bases and J lost 0, with 19 bases in between. Germline V gene lookup returns CDR1 LNHDA and CDR2 SQIVND (reference sequence). The complete variable domain, with remaining parts taken from reference TRBV19 and TRBJ2-7, reads DGGITQSPKYLFRKEGQNVTLSCEQNLNHDAMYWYRQDPGQGLRLIYYSQIVNDFQKGDIAEGYSVSREKKESFPLTVTSAQKNPTAFYLCATTDSHQSSYEQYFGPGTRLTVT.

This clonotype was detected ten times or more. The CDR3: CASSLGALSGYEETQYF. In DNA form, the CDR3 reads TGTGCCAGCAGCTTAGGGGCCCTAAGCGGATACGAAGAGACCCAGTACTTC. The chain is built from TRBV7-9 and TRBJ2-5; D perhaps matches TRBD2 (5 bases). The CDR3 length is 17 residues. Between the trimmed V and J ends, which lost 1 base and 3 bases, there was a span of 18 bases. Germline V lookup: CDR1 SEHNR, CDR2 FQNEAQ (reference sequence).

The chain uses TRBV7-2 and TRBJ1-2, with D possibly being TRBD1 (6 bases). This CDR3 is 13 amino acids long. Germline V gene lookup returns CDR1 SGHTA and CDR2 FQGNSA. Trimming pared 6 bases from V and 7 bases from J, leaving 15 bases between. The DNA of the CDR3 is TGTGCCAGCAGGAAAGACAGGCAGGCTGGCTACACCTTC. As protein: CASRKDRQAGYTF.

This clonotype was counted once. The genes are TRBV23-1 and TRBJ2-7; D might be TRBD2 (6 bases). TRBV23-1 is an ORF; its function is uncertain. This CDR3 comprises 13 residues. V gave up 9 bases and J gave up 0 bases, with 12 bases separating them. DNA of the CDR3: TGCGCCAGGCCTGGGAGGTTCTCCTACGAGCAGTACTTC. This encodes CARPGRFSYEQYF.

This clonotype was detected ten times or more. The chain has TRBV24-1 and TRBJ2-2; 11 bases line up with TRBD2. V gave up 4 bases and J gave up 8 bases; unmatched junction bases: 5. Germline V gene sequence: CDR1 KGHDR, CDR2 SFDVKD. The CDR3 is 15 residues long. CDR3 DNA sequence: TGTGCCACCAGTGAACTAGCGGGAGAGCAGGGGGAGCTGTTTTTT. Protein sequence: CATSELAGEQGELFF.

A few counts support this clonotype. The chain has TRBV12-3 or TRBV12-4 and TRBJ1-2; D not resolved. The V and J ends lost 3 bases and 8 bases respectively, with 10 bases between them. This CDR3 is built from 12 residues. CDR3 protein: CASSFDGRGYTF. The CDR3 DNA sequence: TGTGCCAGCAGTTTTGATGGGCGGGGCTACACCTTC.

The chain couples TRBV20-1 to TRBJ2-7, with TRBD2 as a possible D gene (6 bases). The length of the CDR3 is 16 residues. The germline gives CDR1 DFQATT, CDR2 SNEGSKA (reference sequence). Trimming shortened V by 2 bases and J by 2 bases, and 19 bases separated the two germline ends. In DNA, the CDR3 is TGCAGTGCTAGAAATCCCATGTCGGGAGTTACCTACGAGCAGTACTTC. Translated: CSARNPMSGVTYEQYF.

The chain has TRBV30 and TRBJ2-7; D is unresolved. Trimming stripped 1 base from V and 4 bases from J, with 8 bases between. The length of the CDR3 is 12 residues. From germline, CDR1 is GTSNPN and CDR2 SVGIG (reference sequence). CDR3: CAWSGSRYEQYF. For the CDR3, the DNA is TGTGCCTGGAGTGGGTCTCGTTACGAGCAGTACTTC.

The table lists this clonotype with many counts. CDR3 loop: CASSQAYHGAGGPDTQYF. CDR3 nucleotide sequence: TGCGCCAGCAGCCAAGCGTACCACGGAGCGGGAGGCCCAGATACGCAGTATTTT. The rearrangement uses TRBV4-3 and TRBJ2-3; 9 bases agree with TRBD2. Germline V gene sequence: CDR1 LGHNA, CDR2 YSLEER. The CDR3 length is 18 residues. Trimming cost V 1 base and J 4 bases; bases outside gene matches: 12.

This clonotype was detected many times. The chain is built from TRBV27 and TRBJ2-7, with 9 bases fitting TRBD1. Germline V gives CDR1 MNHEY, CDR2 SMNVEV (reference sequence). V lost 2 bases and J lost 4; bases outside the gene matches: 6. CDR3 length: 15 amino acids. The CDR3 sequence: CASSLRGTGLYEQYF. The CDR3 nucleotides read TGTGCCAGCAGTTTAAGGGGGACAGGGCTGTACGAGCAGTACTTC.

This clonotype was seen repeatedly, ten times or more. The chain uses TRBV20-1 and TRBJ2-5; D unclear. The CDR3 contains 14 residues. V lost 4 bases and J 1 base, leaving 13 bases between the germline ends. In germline, CDR1 is DFQATT, CDR2 SNEGSKA (reference sequence). As DNA, the CDR3 is TGCAGTGCTACACGACGGGCCGTCCAAGAGACCCAGTACTTC. It encodes CSATRRAVQETQYF.

The V call is TRBV5-4, the J call TRBJ2-1, with 12 nucleotides matching TRBD2. J gave up 7 bases and V 0 bases, and 2 bases lay outside the gene matches. The CDR3 runs 15 residues. Germline CDR1 and CDR2: SGHNT and YYREEE (reference sequence). The CDR3 DNA sequence: TGTGCCAGCAGCTTGGGACTAGCGGGAGAGAATGAGCAGTTCTTC. Translation gives CASSLGLAGENEQFF. The full variable domain, its missing parts supplied by reference TRBV5-4 and TRBJ2-1, is ETGVTQSPTHLIKTRGQQVTLRCSSQSGHNTVSWYQQALGQGPQFIFQYYREEENGRGNFPPRFSGLQFPNYSSELNVNALELDDSALYLCASSLGLAGENEQFFGPGTRLTVL.

This clonotype was observed many times. This chain links TRBV29-1 with TRBJ2-1; a possible D gene is TRBD2 (6 bases). Trimming removed 2 bases at V and 3 bases at J, with 11 bases between. Germline CDR1 SQVTM, CDR2 ANQGSEA. CDR3 length: 14 amino acids. The CDR3 DNA reads TGCAGCGTTGAACGCCGACTAGACTACAATGAGCAGTTCTTC. It codes for CSVERRLDYNEQFF.

This clonotype has a handful of counts. The chain carries TRBV7-2 and TRBJ2-7, with D unresolved. The V and J ends lost 3 bases and 6 bases respectively, with 9 bases between them. The length of the CDR3 is 12 residues. Looked up from germline, CDR1 is SGHTA and CDR2 is FQGNSA. The CDR3 coding sequence is TGTGCCAGCAGCTTCCCACCCCTCGAGCAGTACTTC. Translation gives CASSFPPLEQYF.

This clonotype was counted ten times or more. The CDR3 DNA is TGCAGTGCTAGCCCGTACACAGATACGCAGTATTTT. Protein: CSASPYTDTQYF. V gene TRBV20-1 combines with J gene TRBJ2-3, with no clear D. The V gene's germline CDR1 is DFQATT and CDR2 SNEGSKA (reference sequence). CDR3 length: 12 residues. V was trimmed by 3 bases and J by 2 bases, leaving 6 bases between them.

In its sample, this clonotype was seen a few times. The chain couples TRBV6-5 to TRBJ2-7; 13 nucleotides align to TRBD2. The V gene's germline CDR1 is MNHEY and CDR2 SVGAGI. This CDR3 contains 16 residues. The V gene end was trimmed by 4 bases and the J gene end by 4 bases; junction bases not matched to a gene: 7. CDR3 DNA: TGTGCCAGCAGTTCCCTTTGGACTAGCGGGAGTTACGAGCAGTACTTC. Amino acids: CASSSLWTSGSYEQYF.

At least ten counts were recorded for this clonotype. The CDR3 DNA reads as TGTGCCAGCAGTTCCTCGGACTACCACAATGAGCAGTTCTTC. Amino acid sequence: CASSSSDYHNEQFF. The V and J genes are TRBV6-5 and TRBJ2-1; D is possibly TRBD2 (6 bases). Trimming pared 4 bases from V and 5 bases from J, leaving 12 bases between. This CDR3 region has 14 residues. CDR1 is MNHEY and CDR2 is SVGAGI in the germline V gene.

This clonotype was observed a handful of times. The rearrangement links TRBV20-1 to TRBJ2-7; TRBD2 aligns across 7 bases. Trimming cost V 3 bases and J 0 bases; bases outside gene matches: 5. This CDR3 spans 14 amino acids. Germline V lookup: CDR1 DFQATT, CDR2 SNEGSKA (reference sequence). CDR3 coding DNA: TGCAGTGCTAGCGTCGCGGGAGTCTCCTACGAGCAGTACTTC. The encoded protein is CSASVAGVSYEQYF.

At least ten counts were recorded for this clonotype. This chain connects TRBV27 to TRBJ2-1; 7 bases align to TRBD2. The CDR3 extends over 17 amino acids. With 3 bases clipped from V and 2 bases from J, the junction kept 10 bases outside the gene matches. In germline, CDR1 is MNHEY, CDR2 SMNVEV (reference sequence). The CDR3 nucleotides are TGTGCCAGCAGTTTGGGATCTAGCGGAGAGACCTACAATGAGCAGTTCTTC. This codes for CASSLGSSGETYNEQFF.

This clonotype was seen ten or more times. The chain has TRBV27 and TRBJ2-7; 9 positions match TRBD1. V lost 4 bases to trimming and J lost 5 bases; unmatched junction nucleotides: 9. This CDR3 spans 15 amino acids. Germline V gene data show CDR1 as MNHEY and CDR2 as SMNVEV (reference sequence). CDR3 coding DNA: TGTGCCAGCAGTTCCGGACAGGGGCCTAGTAACGAGCAGTACTTC. Protein product: CASSSGQGPSNEQYF.